This is a list of T cell receptor beta chains from one sample in a study of cytomegalovirus exposure and HLA in healthy donors. Repertoires were generated with immunoSEQ multiplex PCR, while TCRdb's copy carries only in-frame clones and drops some. Here the sample spans 150,000 to 200,000 clones, about 75% being singletons. The sequencing sample was made of PBMCs. These TCRs come from a female donor in good health and CMV-seronegative. Both conserved end residues are part of each CDR3. D genes are given only for firm matches. Size values are once, few and many counts, or a class for expanded clones, and some rows have none.

clone size: -; D gene: -; V gene: TRBV5-1; J gene: TRBJ1-1; CDR3 DNA: TGCGCCAGCAGCTTGGCAGGGAACACTGAAGCTTTCTTT; CDR3 protein: CASSLAGNTEAFF
clone size: -; D gene: TRBD2; V gene: TRBV9; J gene: TRBJ2-1; CDR3 DNA: TGTGCCAGCAGCGTATTAGCGGGAGGTCTCAATGAGCAGTTCTTC; CDR3 protein: CASSVLAGGLNEQFF
clone size: -; D gene: TRBD2; V gene: TRBV11-2; J gene: TRBJ2-3; CDR3 DNA: TGTGCCAGCAGCGTAGAAGCGGGGGGGCTAGCAGATACGCAGTATTTT; CDR3 protein: CASSVEAGGLADTQYF
clone size: -; D gene: -; V gene: TRBV2; J gene: TRBJ2-1; CDR3 DNA: TGTGCCAGCAACTTTCACAATGAGCAGTTCTTC; CDR3 protein: CASNFHNEQFF
clone size: -; D gene: TRBD1; V gene: TRBV6-5; J gene: TRBJ1-2; CDR3 DNA: TGTGCCAGCAGTGAACAGGGGAGTCTCTATGGCTACACCTTC; CDR3 protein: CASSEQGSLYGYTF
clone size: -; D gene: -; V gene: TRBV30; J gene: TRBJ2-2; CDR3 DNA: TGTGCCTGGAGTTTGACTAGTTCTGGGGAGCTGTTTTTT; CDR3 protein: CAWSLTSSGELFF
clone size: few; D gene: TRBD2; V gene: TRBV9; J gene: TRBJ2-1; CDR3 DNA: TGTGCCAGCAGCTGGGGGGTGACGGCTAGCGGAAGGTACAATGAGCAGTTCTTC; CDR3 protein: CASSWGVTASGRYNEQFF
clone size: -; D gene: -; V gene: TRBV19; J gene: TRBJ1-2; CDR3 DNA: TGTGCCAGTAATACAGGGTCCTATGGTGGCTACACCTTC; CDR3 protein: CASNTGSYGGYTF
clone size: -; D gene: TRBD2; V gene: TRBV7-9; J gene: TRBJ2-2; CDR3 DNA: TGTGCCAGCAGCTTCGCTAGGCGGGGGGTCTCCGGGGAGCTGTTTTTT; CDR3 protein: CASSFARRGVSGELFF
clone size: -; D gene: -; V gene: TRBV6-1; J gene: TRBJ1-4; CDR3 DNA: TGTGCCAGCAGCCCGACAGCCATGAATGAAAAACTGTTTTTT; CDR3 protein: CASSPTAMNEKLFF
clone size: -; D gene: -; V gene: TRBV5-1; J gene: TRBJ1-1; CDR3 DNA: TGCGCCAGCAGCATAGGGGAGGAGGGCACTGAAGCTTTCTTT; CDR3 protein: CASSIGEEGTEAFF
clone size: -; D gene: -; V gene: TRBV30; J gene: TRBJ2-3; CDR3 DNA: TGTGCCTGGAGTGAGGGGGATACGCAGTATTTT; CDR3 protein: CAWSEGDTQYF
clone size: -; D gene: -; V gene: TRBV7-6; J gene: TRBJ2-2; CDR3 DNA: TGTGCCAGCAGCAGAGCTCGTTTGAACACCGGGGAGCTGTTTTTT; CDR3 protein: CASSRARLNTGELFF
clone size: -; D gene: TRBD2; V gene: TRBV29-1; J gene: TRBJ2-3; CDR3 DNA: TGCAGCGTCACCGGGACTAGCGGACCCACAGATACGCAGTATTTT; CDR3 protein: CSVTGTSGPTDTQYF
clone size: -; D gene: -; V gene: TRBV5-1; J gene: TRBJ1-2; CDR3 DNA: TGCGCCAGCAGCTTGGGGCAATCCTATGGCTACACCTTC; CDR3 protein: CASSLGQSYGYTF
clone size: -; D gene: TRBD2; V gene: TRBV14; J gene: TRBJ2-1; CDR3 DNA: TGTGCCAGCAGCCAGACCCGACTAGCGGCTTACAATGAGCAGTTCTTC; CDR3 protein: CASSQTRLAAYNEQFF
clone size: -; D gene: TRBD2; V gene: TRBV19; J gene: TRBJ2-1; CDR3 DNA: TGTGCCAGTAGTATGGTGAGCGGGGGGGGATACAATGAGCAGTTCTTC; CDR3 protein: CASSMVSGGGYNEQFF
clone size: -; D gene: -; V gene: TRBV6-5; J gene: TRBJ1-2; CDR3 DNA: TGTGCCAGCAGTCCGACTGGCGAGGGCTACACCTTC; CDR3 protein: CASSPTGEGYTF
clone size: -; D gene: TRBD1; V gene: TRBV30; J gene: TRBJ2-7; CDR3 DNA: TGTGCCTGGAGTGTACCTTCCCTCAGGGACAGCTACGAGCAGTACTTC; CDR3 protein: CAWSVPSLRDSYEQYF
clone size: -; D gene: -; V gene: TRBV7-9; J gene: TRBJ1-5; CDR3 DNA: TGTGCCAGCAGCTTACGGGGGGAGCAGCCCCAGCATTTT; CDR3 protein: CASSLRGEQPQHF
clone size: -; D gene: TRBD2; V gene: TRBV5-1; J gene: TRBJ2-1; CDR3 DNA: TGCGCCAGCAGCTTGGAACTAGCGGGAGGCAATGAGCAGTTCTTC; CDR3 protein: CASSLELAGGNEQFF
clone size: -; D gene: TRBD1; V gene: TRBV19; J gene: TRBJ1-2; CDR3 DNA: TGTGCCAGTAAGGACAGGGGATTCTATGGCTACACCTTC; CDR3 protein: CASKDRGFYGYTF
clone size: -; D gene: -; V gene: TRBV9; J gene: TRBJ2-7; CDR3 DNA: TGTGCCAGCAGCGTAGGTATAGGGGCAGAATACTACGAGCAGTACTTC; CDR3 protein: CASSVGIGAEYYEQYF
clone size: -; D gene: TRBD1; V gene: TRBV27; J gene: TRBJ2-7; CDR3 DNA: TGTGCCAGCGGGACCACAGGGGGACCCTACGAGCAGTACTTC; CDR3 protein: CASGTTGGPYEQYF
clone size: few; D gene: TRBD2; V gene: TRBV5-5; J gene: TRBJ2-7; CDR3 DNA: TGTGCCAGCAGCGCTAGACTAGCGGGAGTCGTGGACGAGCAGTACTTC; CDR3 protein: CASSARLAGVVDEQYF